This T cell receptor (beta chain) stems from a study of shared clonotypes between healthy human individuals. Study-level findings and limits: Of the naive CD4 clonotypes, about 5% were shared across a few donors. An effect of sequencing depth on clonotype sharing among donors was expected.

Over several immunoSEQ plates, each subset's genomic DNA was distributed in even portions. This table comes from immunoSEQ multiplex PCR, and its TCRdb copy is limited to in-frame clones, with some not included. The sample includes under 1,100,000 clones, about 74% of them seen just once. The germline CDR1 and CDR2 sequences are SGHAT and FQNNGV. CDR3 length: 16 residues. After removal of 5 bases from V and 6 bases from J, the junction contained 7 bases not matched to a gene. Each of the donors was a healthy adult who was HIV-negative and had not had a recent acute infection or vaccination. As regards this clone: Its matching antigen is unknown.

V and J are TRBV11-2 and TRBJ2-1; 13 positions match TRBD2. The receptor's source is a man aged 18 to 30 in good health. The specimen was memory CD4+ T cells sorted from blood. Subset specified: CD45RA-negative fraction. CDR3 amino acids: CASSPGLAGLLNEQFF. The CDR3 DNA reads TGTGCCAGCAGCCCGGGACTAGCGGGACTCCTCAATGAGCAGTTCTTC. The full variable domain, with the rest looked up from reference TRBV11-2 and TRBJ2-1, is EAGVAQSPRYKIIEKRQSVAFWCNPISGHATLYWYQQILGQGPKLLIQFQNNGVVDDSQLPKDRFSAERLKGVDSTLKIQPAKLEDSAVYLCASSPGLAGLLNEQFFGPGTRLTVL.